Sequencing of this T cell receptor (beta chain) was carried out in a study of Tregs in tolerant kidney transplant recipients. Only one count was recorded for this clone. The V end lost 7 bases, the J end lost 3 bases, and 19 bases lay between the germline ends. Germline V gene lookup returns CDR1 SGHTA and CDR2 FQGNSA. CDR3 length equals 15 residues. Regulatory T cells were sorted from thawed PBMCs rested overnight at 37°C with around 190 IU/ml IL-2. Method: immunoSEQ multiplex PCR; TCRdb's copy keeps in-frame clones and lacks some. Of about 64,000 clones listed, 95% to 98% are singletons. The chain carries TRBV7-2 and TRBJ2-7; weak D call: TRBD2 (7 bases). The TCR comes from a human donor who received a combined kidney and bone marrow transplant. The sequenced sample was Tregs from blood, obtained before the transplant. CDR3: CASTLNAGAVYEQYF. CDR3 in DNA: TGTGCCAGCACCCTAAATGCGGGGGCTGTCTACGAGCAGTACTTC.